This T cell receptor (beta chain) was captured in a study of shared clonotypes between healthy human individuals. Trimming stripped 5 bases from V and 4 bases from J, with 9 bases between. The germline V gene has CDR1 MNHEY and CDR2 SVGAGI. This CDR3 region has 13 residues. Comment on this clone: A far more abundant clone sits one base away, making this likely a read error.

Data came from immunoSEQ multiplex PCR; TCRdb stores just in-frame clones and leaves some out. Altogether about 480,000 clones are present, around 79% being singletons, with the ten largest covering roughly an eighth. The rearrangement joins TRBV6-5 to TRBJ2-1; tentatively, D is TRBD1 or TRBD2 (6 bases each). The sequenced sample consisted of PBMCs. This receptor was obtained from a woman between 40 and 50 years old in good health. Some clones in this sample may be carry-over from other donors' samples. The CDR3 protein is CASSEGGYNEQFF. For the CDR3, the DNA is TGTGCCAGCAGTGAAGGGGGGTACAATGAGCAGTTCTTC.